The 10 T cell receptor beta chains in this list originate from one sample, sequenced in a study of CD8 T cells in ankylosing spondylitis. From the 5' RACE reads, TCRdb called clonotypes with MiXCR, one entry per CDR3 protein. Counted here are some 250,000 distinct CDR3 sequences, approximately 11% occurring once; the ten biggest clones make up 6.8%. The sample comprised blood, either unsorted or a sorted T cell fraction (not recorded which). The receptors shown here come from a male donor with ankylosing spondylitis or in good health (not recorded which).

This clonotype has a count of ten or more. The V call is TRBV10-2, the J call TRBJ1-5; no clear D gene. Per germline, CDR1 WSHSY and CDR2 SAAADI. V lost 4 bases and J lost 0, with 4 bases in between. The CDR3 extends over 13 amino acids. The CDR3 sequence: CASSVGSNQPQHF. DNA for the CDR3: TGCGCCAGCAGTGTGGGTAGCAATCAGCCCCAGCATTTT.

This clonotype was detected many times. The chain has TRBV4-1 and TRBJ2-7; D perhaps matches TRBD1 (6 bases). The V end lost 0 bases, the J end lost 5 bases, and 11 bases lay between the germline ends. The CDR3 covers 14 residues. Germline V gene data show CDR1 as MGHRA and CDR2 as YSYEKL. The CDR3 sequence: CASSQDVAGDEQYF. The DNA of the CDR3 is TGCGCCAGCAGCCAAGATGTAGCAGGGGACGAGCAGTACTTC.

In its sample, this clonotype was seen a few times. The chain couples TRBV25-1 to TRBJ2-1, with D tentatively TRBD2 (5 bases). V lost 2 bases and J 7 bases, leaving 12 bases between the germline ends. CDR1 and CDR2 from the germline V gene are MGHDK and SYGVNS. CDR3 size: 14 residues. CDR3 sequence: CASSEAGPKNEQFF. The CDR3 region has the DNA TGTGCCAGCAGTGAAGCGGGCCCAAAAAATGAGCAGTTCTTC.

The rearrangement links TRBV7-9 to TRBJ2-2; 7 bases are a match to TRBD2. Germline trimming cut 1 base from V and 4 bases from J; bases unmatched to any gene: 9. CDR3 size: 17 residues. Germline assignment: CDR1 SEHNR and CDR2 FQNEAQ (reference sequence). The CDR3: CASSLDTAGVSTGELFF. The DNA of the CDR3 is TGTGCCAGCAGCTTAGACACCGCGGGAGTGAGCACCGGGGAGCTGTTTTTT.

There are a few counts of this clonotype. The rearrangement links TRBV19 to TRBJ2-5; TRBD1 agrees at 9 bases. Germline trimming cut 7 bases from V and 4 bases from J; bases unmatched to any gene: 4. In germline, CDR1 is LNHDA, CDR2 SQIVND (reference sequence). The CDR3 runs 13 residues. Here the CDR3 DNA reads TGTGCCAGTAAGCCACAGGGGGCAGAGACCCAGTACTTC. Protein: CASKPQGAETQYF.

This clonotype showed up many times. J is TRBJ2-4 and V is TRBV5-1; maybe TRBD1 (6 bases). V lost 1 base and J lost 5, with 13 bases in between. This CDR3 is built from 15 residues. CDR1 SGHRS and CDR2 YFSETQ come from the germline V gene. The CDR3 protein is CASSLNGQRENIQYF. The CDR3 DNA sequence: TGCGCCAGCAGCTTGAATGGACAGAGGGAAAACATTCAGTACTTC.

Many counts were recorded for this clonotype. This chain joins TRBV11-2 and TRBJ2-7, with TRBD2 matching over 11 bases. CDR3 length: 15 residues. Germline V gives CDR1 SGHAT, CDR2 FQNNGV. After removal of 7 bases from V and 7 bases from J, the junction contained 12 bases not matched to a gene. The CDR3 here is CASTGTSGNKGEQYF. The DNA for the CDR3 is TGTGCCAGCACCGGGACTAGCGGAAACAAGGGGGAGCAGTACTTC.

This clonotype was observed at least ten times. The genes are TRBV5-8 and TRBJ1-1; no clear D gene. CDR1 is SGHTS and CDR2 is YDEGEE in the germline V gene. The V end was cut by 0 bases, the J end by 1 base, with 4 bases between. The CDR3 consists of 13 residues. CDR3 protein: CASSLETNTEAFF. CDR3 bases: TGTGCCAGCAGCTTGGAGACGAACACTGAAGCTTTCTTT.

This clonotype was seen at least ten times. The chain links TRBV20-1 to TRBJ2-3; D is ambiguous. Germline CDR1 DFQATT, CDR2 SNEGSKA (reference sequence). The CDR3 extends over 12 amino acids. V was clipped by 1 base and J by 4 bases, with 6 bases between them. CDR3 in amino acids: CSARVLPDTQYF. DNA for the CDR3: TGCAGTGCTAGAGTCCTCCCAGATACGCAGTATTTT.

Only a few counts were recorded for this clonotype. This chain connects TRBV10-3 to TRBJ1-6, with D possibly matching TRBD1 (5 bases). CDR1 is ENHRY, CDR2 SYGVKD, per germline. The CDR3 spans 16 residues. V gave up 6 bases and J gave up 0 bases, with 12 bases separating them. CDR3 amino acids: CAIRRDVGSYNSPLHF. CDR3 in DNA: TGTGCCATCAGAAGGGACGTGGGCTCCTATAATTCACCCCTCCACTTT.